This T cell receptor (beta chain) is drawn from a study of metastatic and nonmetastatic thyroid tumors (dated by TCRdb to the early 2020s). Context from the whole study: For patients with malignant and with benign thyroid disease, the researchers compared repertoires between peripheral blood samples and tumor or nodule tissue samples. The paper as a whole reports these results and caveats: In both blood and tumor samples, TCR beta diversity was reported to be significantly higher in malignant tumors than in benign nodules.

The protocol used for the library was PCR. Data came from an Illumina HiSeq 4000. The TCR beta-chain CDR3 region of each patient was profiled by high-throughput sequencing. The original pipeline was this. A classifier to discriminate distant-metastatic papillary thyroid cancer patients was built from CDR3 differences across clinicopathological groups. Repertoire diversity was assessed with the Shannon index, and tumor-blood repertoire similarity with the Morisita-Horn index. TCRdb itself trimmed the public reads at Q25 with fastp, ran MiXCR and retained productive beta chains. The V and J calls shown here were made by TCRdb, not taken from the authors' results. The sample data list 31,000 or so clones, and 15% to 20% of these were observed just once. The top ten clonotypes cover about 4.4% of the sample. CDR1 and CDR2 were assigned from the germline V gene (reference sequence) as SEHNR and FQNEAQ. The CDR3 spans 15 residues, from the cysteine through the phenylalanine. Here the CDR3 DNA is all that survives: 45 bases in frame from base 1.

No treatment had been received by any patient before thyroid surgery. The study retrospectively analysed patient clinical samples collected from the early 2010s to the late 2010s using T-cell receptor beta sequencing. The table lists this clone with a few counts. Which antigen it targets is not known. This may be a read error: a much more frequent sequence differs by one nucleotide. Other DNA sequences in the sample encode the same CDR3. This clonotype was sampled from a female donor with papillary thyroid cancer or a benign thyroid nodule (not recorded which). Some clones in this sample may be carry-over from other donors' samples. Sequenced material: blood. The sequence links TRBV7-9 to TRBJ1-4; the D gene is perhaps TRBD1, from 5 matching bases. The DNA sequence is given as TGTGCCAGCAGCTTAGCCGGGCAGGGAGGCGAAAAGCTGTTTTTT. It translates to CASSLAGQGGEKLFF.